Listed below are T cell receptor beta chains from one sample, sequenced in a study of shared clonotypes between healthy human individuals. The assay was immunoSEQ multiplex PCR, and TCRdb's table has in-frame clones only and misses some. The sample shows 2 million to 3 million clones, over 85% of them seen only once. Input material: naive CD4+ T cells sorted from blood. These TCRs come from a man aged 18 to 35 in good health. Both conserved end residues are part of each CDR3.

v_call cdr3_aa
TRBV28 CASSFRTGRGSEKLFF
TRBV7-9 CASSLEGTGNTEAFF
TRBV13 CASSHRRGGKGNEQFF
TRBV18 CASSPMWTDQETQYF
TRBV6-5 CASRSGTGYGYTF
TRBV7-2 CASSLAASGRTYEQYF
TRBV5-1 CASSLAPGSKGYTF
TRBV6-5 CAVRKRGANTGELFF
TRBV5-4 CASSEGSSGRFHEQYF
TRBV7-2 CASTLGASYNEQFF
TRBV6-1 CASSGSRPFEAFF
TRBV7-9 CASSLASPSGIDEQFF
TRBV7-2 CASSLGNTGLGF
TRBV4-1 CARRRSSSYNSPLHF
TRBV6-1 CASSKGRVGGAETQYF
TRBV29-1 CSVEESGAGREQFF
TRBV10-3 CAISGRGETDTQYF
TRBV28 CASSQPRGQGYEQYF
TRBV5-4 CASSRRTESSGNTIYF
TRBV15 CATSRDYTVGQPQHF
TRBV5-6 CASSLLAGASDSNYGYTF
TRBV6-1 CASSETSGGPLDEQYF
TRBV2 CASSGGTAISYEQYF